This T cell receptor beta chain emerged from a study of blood T cell repertoires in COVID-19. For the study at large: From T cells, B-cell-depleted T cells, or PBMCs came the material, which was cDNA or gDNA.

In the authors' methods: Amplified reference gene primers provided the basis for estimating nucleated cell counts. Only in-frame clones appear in the TCRdb table, and some are missing; sequencing was by immunoSEQ multiplex PCR. The V and J calls and clone size were taken over from that table, and D and trimming were inferred from the DNA. This sample carries around 130,000 clones, about 90% of them seen once, and the ten largest clones take around 20%. CDR1 and CDR2 from the germline V gene are SGHTA and FQGTGA. The V gene lost 6 bases and the J gene lost 7 bases, with 15 bases spanning the gap. The CDR3 runs to 13 residues.

Sequenced input: peripheral blood. The V gene is TRBV7-3, the J gene TRBJ1-1; tentative D call: TRBD1 (5 bases). The clonotype originates from a woman in her fifties or sixties who had recovered from COVID-19. The CDR3 protein is CASSRWGGHEAFF. In DNA, the CDR3 is TGTGCCAGCAGTCGTTGGGGCGGACATGAAGCTTTCTTT. The whole variable domain, remainder taken from reference TRBV7-3 and TRBJ1-1, is GAGVSQTPSNKVTEKGKYVELRCDPISGHTALYWYRQSLGQGPEFLIYFQGTGAADDSGLPNDRFFAVRPEGSVSTLKIQRTERGDSAVYLCASSRWGGHEAFFGQGTRLTVV.